These 11 T cell receptor beta chains originate from one sample sequenced in a study of CD8 T cells in Susac syndrome. An input of roughly 0.5 to 1 ug of RNA was subjected to reverse transcription using random hexamers. TCRdb analysed the immunoSEQ multiplex PCR reads with MiXCR anew, one entry per CDR3 protein. The data show about 160,000 distinct CDR3 sequences, 92% seen once. Specimen: CD4+ T cells from PBMCs. These receptors all stem from a human donor in good health.

The chain combines TRBV6-2 or TRBV6-3 with TRBJ2-5; D call uncertain. The CDR3 is 12 residues long. V lost 4 bases, J lost 5 bases, and 8 bases lay in between. CDR1 and CDR2 (germline): MNHEY, SVGEGT. The CDR3 loop is CASSSLGETQYF. CDR3 DNA: TGTGCCAGCAGTTCTCTTGGGGAGACCCAGTACTTC.

V usage is TRBV24-1 and J usage is TRBJ1-2; maybe TRBD1 (6 bases). The CDR3 is 14 residues long. Trimming left V 3 bases short and J 2 bases short, with 9 bases between. CDR1 is KGHDR and CDR2 is SFDVKD in the germline V gene. CDR3 nucleotide sequence: TGTGCCACCAGTGATCCGGACAGAAACTATGGCTACACCTTC. It encodes CATSDPDRNYGYTF.

In this sample, this clonotype turned up once. The V gene is TRBV5-1, the J gene TRBJ2-3; 8 bases line up with TRBD2. This CDR3 is 16 amino acids long. From germline, CDR1 is SGHRS and CDR2 YFSETQ. V lost 0 bases, J lost 5 bases, and 8 bases stayed unmatched. The CDR3 sequence: CASSLVGTRGGDTQYF. The CDR3 bases are TGCGCCAGCAGCTTGGTGGGGACTAGGGGAGGAGATACGCAGTATTTT.

DNA for the CDR3: TGTGCCAGTCAAGGTAGGCAGCTATATAGCAATCAGCCCCAGCATTTT. Its translation: CASQGRQLYSNQPQHF. The chain joins TRBV19 to TRBJ1-5; D not resolved. Trimming stripped 8 bases from V and 0 bases from J, with 17 bases between. The CDR3 contains 16 residues. CDR1 and CDR2 (germline): LNHDA, SQIVND (reference sequence).

The chain has TRBV7-2 and TRBJ2-3; 7 bases line up with TRBD2. V lost 4 bases to trimming and J lost 0 bases; unmatched junction nucleotides: 7. Germline V gene data show CDR1 as SGHTA and CDR2 as FQGNSA. The CDR3 length is 16 residues. CDR3 amino acids: CASSSMVGGSTDTQYF. CDR3 nucleotides: TGTGCCAGCAGCTCCATGGTGGGAGGGAGCACAGATACGCAGTATTTT.

V is TRBV6-5 and J is TRBJ1-1; D gene unclear. This CDR3 contains 15 residues. The V and J ends lost 7 bases and 1 base respectively, with 16 bases between them. CDR1 MNHEY and CDR2 SVGAGI come from the germline V gene. The chain's CDR3 is CASTHMVPRNTEAFF. CDR3 coding DNA: TGTGCCAGCACTCACATGGTCCCGAGGAACACTGAAGCTTTCTTT.

The V gene is TRBV7-8, the J gene TRBJ1-1; no clear D. Germline lookup yields CDR1 SGHVS and CDR2 FQNEAQ. V lost 3 bases, J lost 5 bases, and 10 bases lay in between. This CDR3 region has 13 residues. The CDR3 nucleotides read TGTGCCAGCAGCTTGACCGAACAAACTGAAGCTTTCTTT. Encoded protein: CASSLTEQTEAFF.

This clonotype came up once. The genes are TRBV20-1 and TRBJ1-2; D gene ambiguous. The CDR3 is 13 residues long. With 6 bases removed from V and 8 bases from J, the gap between germline ends came to 19 bases. CDR1 and CDR2 from the germline V gene are DFQATT and SNEGSKA (reference sequence). The CDR3 coding sequence is TGCAGTGCCCCGGACCGCTCAACGGAGGGCTACACCTTC. This gives the protein CSAPDRSTEGYTF.

This clonotype was seen a single time. This chain uses TRBV30 with TRBJ2-5, with 12 bases aligning to TRBD2. This CDR3 contains 16 residues. Germline V gives CDR1 GTSNPN, CDR2 SVGIG (reference sequence). The J segment lost 4 bases and the V segment lost 3 bases, leaving 9 bases of the junction unmatched. CDR3 DNA sequence: TGTGCCTGGAGGGATTTCGGACTAGCGGGGTTAGAGACCCAGTACTTC. Residues: CAWRDFGLAGLETQYF.

Only one count was recorded for this clonotype. The chain uses TRBV5-1 and TRBJ2-7, with TRBD2 matching over 13 bases. The germline V gene has CDR1 SGHRS and CDR2 YFSETQ. The ends lost 6 bases at V and 3 bases at J; junction bases unmatched: 3. CDR3 length: 14 residues. The CDR3 sequence is CASKLAGGLYEQYF. In DNA form, the CDR3 reads TGCGCCAGCAAACTAGCGGGAGGGCTCTACGAGCAGTACTTC.

V is TRBV10-3 and J is TRBJ1-5, with D hard to call. This CDR3 region has 13 residues. Germline loops: CDR1 ENHRY, CDR2 SYGVKD. The V gene lost 0 bases and the J gene lost 5 bases, with 5 bases spanning the gap. The CDR3 is CAISESMDQPQHF. The CDR3, as DNA: TGTGCCATCAGTGAGTCGATGGATCAGCCCCAGCATTTT.